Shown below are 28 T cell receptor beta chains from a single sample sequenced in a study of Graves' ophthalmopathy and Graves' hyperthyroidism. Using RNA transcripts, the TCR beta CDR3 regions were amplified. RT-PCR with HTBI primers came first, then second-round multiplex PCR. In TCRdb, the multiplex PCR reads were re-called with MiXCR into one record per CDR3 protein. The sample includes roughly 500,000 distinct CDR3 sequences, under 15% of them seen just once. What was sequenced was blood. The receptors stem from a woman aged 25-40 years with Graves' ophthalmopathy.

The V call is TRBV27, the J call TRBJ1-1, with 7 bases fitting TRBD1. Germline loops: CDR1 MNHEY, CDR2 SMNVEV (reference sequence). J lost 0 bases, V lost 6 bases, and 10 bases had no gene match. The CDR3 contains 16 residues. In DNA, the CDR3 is TGTGCCAGCAGCCCAGGGGGACAGCGAATGAACACTGAAGCTTTCTTT. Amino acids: CASSPGGQRMNTEAFF.

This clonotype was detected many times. The CDR3 here is CASSYKQGPLGTEAFF. The CDR3 bases are TGTGCCAGCAGTTACAAGCAGGGACCTCTGGGCACTGAAGCTTTCTTT. The V and J genes are TRBV6-5 and TRBJ1-1; TRBD1 might be the D (5 bases). Germline CDR1 reads MNHEY; CDR2 reads SVGAGI. The CDR3 runs 16 residues. Trimming removed 2 bases at V and 4 bases at J, with 17 bases between.

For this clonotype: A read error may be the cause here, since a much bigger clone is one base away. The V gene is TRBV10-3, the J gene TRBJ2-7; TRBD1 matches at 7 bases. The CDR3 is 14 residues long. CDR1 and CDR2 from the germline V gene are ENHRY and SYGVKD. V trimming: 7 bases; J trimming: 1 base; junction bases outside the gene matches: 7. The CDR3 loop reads CAIKDRAGSYEQYF. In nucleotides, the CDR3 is TGTGCCATCAAAGACAGGGCAGGGTCCTACGAGCAGTACTTC.

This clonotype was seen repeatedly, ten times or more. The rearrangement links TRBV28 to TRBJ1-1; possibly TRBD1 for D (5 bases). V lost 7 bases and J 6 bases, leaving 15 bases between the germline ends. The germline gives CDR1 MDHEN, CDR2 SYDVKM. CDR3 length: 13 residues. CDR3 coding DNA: TGTGCCAGCACCCCCCAGGGAGGGGCTGAAGCTTTCTTT. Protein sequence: CASTPQGGAEAFF.

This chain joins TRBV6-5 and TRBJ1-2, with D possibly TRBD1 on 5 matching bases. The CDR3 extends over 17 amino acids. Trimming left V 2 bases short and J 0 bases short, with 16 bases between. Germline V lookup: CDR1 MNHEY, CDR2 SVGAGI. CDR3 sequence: CASSYGDLTSPNYGYTF. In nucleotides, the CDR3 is TGTGCCAGCAGTTACGGGGACTTGACAAGTCCTAACTATGGCTACACCTTC.

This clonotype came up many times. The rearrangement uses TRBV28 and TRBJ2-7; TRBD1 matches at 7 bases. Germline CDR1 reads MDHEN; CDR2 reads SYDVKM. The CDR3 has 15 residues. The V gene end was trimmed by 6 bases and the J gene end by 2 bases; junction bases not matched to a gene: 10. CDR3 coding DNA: TGTGCCAGCAGCCCCGACAGGGCTTTACCCTACGAGCAGTACTTC. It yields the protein CASSPDRALPYEQYF.

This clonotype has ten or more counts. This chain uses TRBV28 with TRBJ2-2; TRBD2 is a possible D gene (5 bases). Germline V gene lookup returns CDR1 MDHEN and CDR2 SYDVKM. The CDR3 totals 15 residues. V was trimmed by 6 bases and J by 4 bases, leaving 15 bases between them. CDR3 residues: CASRTSSGITGELFF. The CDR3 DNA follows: TGTGCCAGCAGAACTTCCAGCGGAATCACCGGGGAGCTGTTTTTT.

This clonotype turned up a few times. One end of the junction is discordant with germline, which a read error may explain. Here the CDR3 DNA reads TGCGCCAGCAGCACACCGACAGGGGCGAACACCGGAGAGCTGTTTTTT. Translating gives CASSTPTGANTGELFF. V gene TRBV5-1 combines with J gene TRBJ2-2, with 8 bases matching TRBD1. CDR3 size: 16 residues. Germline values: CDR1 SGHRS, CDR2 YFSETQ. The full variable domain, rest sourced from reference TRBV5-1 and TRBJ2-2, is KAGVTQTPRYLIKTRGQQVTLSCSPISGHRSVSWYQQTPGQGLQFLFEYFSETQRNKGNFPGRFSGRQFSNSRSEMNVSTLELGDSALYLCASSTPTGANTGELFFGEGSRLTVL.

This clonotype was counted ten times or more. The CDR3 nucleotides are TGTGCCAGCAGCGTAGCCGGGGCTGCCCCACACGAGCAGTACTTC. It is translated as CASSVAGAAPHEQYF. The J gene is TRBJ2-7, the V gene TRBV9; D is possibly TRBD1 or TRBD2 (5 bases each). Germline V gene sequence: CDR1 SGDLS, CDR2 YYNGEE. The CDR3 sequence is 15 residues long. V lost 0 bases and J lost 5, with 15 bases in between.

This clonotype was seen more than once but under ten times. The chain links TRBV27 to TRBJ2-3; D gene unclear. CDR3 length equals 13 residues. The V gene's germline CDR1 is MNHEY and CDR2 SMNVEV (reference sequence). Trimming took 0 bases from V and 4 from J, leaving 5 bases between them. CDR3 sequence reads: CASSLSRPDTQYF. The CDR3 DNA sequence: TGTGCCAGCAGTTTATCCCGCCCAGATACGCAGTATTTT.

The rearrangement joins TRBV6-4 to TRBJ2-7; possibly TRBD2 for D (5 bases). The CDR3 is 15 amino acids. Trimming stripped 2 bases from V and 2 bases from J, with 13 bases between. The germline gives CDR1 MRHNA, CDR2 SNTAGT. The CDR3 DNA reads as TGTGCCAGCAGTGACCCGAGCGGTAGCGCCTACGAGCAGTACTTC. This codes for CASSDPSGSAYEQYF.

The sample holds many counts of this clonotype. The CDR3 region has the DNA TGTGCCACCAGTGGCCTTGAAGGCACTGAAGCTTTCTTT. Amino acid sequence: CATSGLEGTEAFF. The chain joins TRBV24-1 to TRBJ1-1; D ambiguous. Trimming removed 5 bases from V and 4 bases from J, with 10 bases in between. CDR1 KGHDR and CDR2 SFDVKD come from the germline V gene. CDR3 length: 13 residues.

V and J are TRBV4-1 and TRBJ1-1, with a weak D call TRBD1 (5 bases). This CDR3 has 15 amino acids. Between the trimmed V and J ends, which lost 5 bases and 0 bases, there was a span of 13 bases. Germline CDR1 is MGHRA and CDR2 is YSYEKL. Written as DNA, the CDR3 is TGCGCCAGCAGCGGGGTGCAGGGTTTGAACACTGAAGCTTTCTTT. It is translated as CASSGVQGLNTEAFF.

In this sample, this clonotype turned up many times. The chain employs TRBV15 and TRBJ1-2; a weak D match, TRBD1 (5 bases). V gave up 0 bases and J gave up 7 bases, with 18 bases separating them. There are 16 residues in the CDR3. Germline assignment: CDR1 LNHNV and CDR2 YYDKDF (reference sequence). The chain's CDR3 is CATSRDSTGLGTGYTF. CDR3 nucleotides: TGTGCCACCAGCAGAGATAGTACAGGATTAGGGACTGGCTACACCTTC.

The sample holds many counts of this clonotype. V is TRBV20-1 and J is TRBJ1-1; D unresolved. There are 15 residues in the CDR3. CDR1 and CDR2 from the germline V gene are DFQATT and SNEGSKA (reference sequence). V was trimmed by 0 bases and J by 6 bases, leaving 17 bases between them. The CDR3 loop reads CSARDMGGHRAEAFF. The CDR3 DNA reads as TGCAGTGCTAGAGATATGGGTGGCCATCGGGCTGAAGCTTTCTTT.

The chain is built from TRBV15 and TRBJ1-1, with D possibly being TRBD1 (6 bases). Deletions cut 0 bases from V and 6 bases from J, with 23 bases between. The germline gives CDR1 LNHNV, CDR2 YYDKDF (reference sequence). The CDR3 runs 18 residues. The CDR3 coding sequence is TGTGCCACCAGCAGAGATCACTTCCTCGGACAGTGCATCTCTGAAGCTTTCTTT. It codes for CATSRDHFLGQCISEAFF.

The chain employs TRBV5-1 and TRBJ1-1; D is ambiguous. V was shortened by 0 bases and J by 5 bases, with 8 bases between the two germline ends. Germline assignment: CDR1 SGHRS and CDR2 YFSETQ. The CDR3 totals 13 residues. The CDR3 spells CASSLDLATEAFF. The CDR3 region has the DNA TGCGCCAGCAGCTTGGATCTGGCAACTGAAGCTTTCTTT.

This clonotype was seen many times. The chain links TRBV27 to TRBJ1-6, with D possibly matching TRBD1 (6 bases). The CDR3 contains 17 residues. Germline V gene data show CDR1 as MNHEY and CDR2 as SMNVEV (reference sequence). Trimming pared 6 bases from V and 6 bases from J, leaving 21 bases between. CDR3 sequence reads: CASSPIKRGAINSPLHF. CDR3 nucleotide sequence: TGTGCCAGCAGCCCAATAAAGCGGGGGGCGATTAATTCACCCCTCCACTTT.

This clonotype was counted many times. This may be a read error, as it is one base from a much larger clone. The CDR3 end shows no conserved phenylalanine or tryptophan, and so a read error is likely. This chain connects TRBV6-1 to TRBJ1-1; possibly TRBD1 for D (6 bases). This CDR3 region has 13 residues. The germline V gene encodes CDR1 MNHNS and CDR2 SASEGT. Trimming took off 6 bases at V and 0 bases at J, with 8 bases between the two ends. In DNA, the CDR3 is TGTGCCAGCAGGGACAGCCTGAACACTGAAGCTTTCCTT. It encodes CASRDSLNTEAFL.

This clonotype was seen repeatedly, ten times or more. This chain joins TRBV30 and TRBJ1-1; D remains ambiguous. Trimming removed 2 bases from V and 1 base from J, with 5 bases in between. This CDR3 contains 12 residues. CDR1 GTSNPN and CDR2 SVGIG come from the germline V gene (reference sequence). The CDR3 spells CAWSPRNTEAFF. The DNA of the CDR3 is TGTGCCTGGAGTCCACGGAACACTGAAGCTTTCTTT.

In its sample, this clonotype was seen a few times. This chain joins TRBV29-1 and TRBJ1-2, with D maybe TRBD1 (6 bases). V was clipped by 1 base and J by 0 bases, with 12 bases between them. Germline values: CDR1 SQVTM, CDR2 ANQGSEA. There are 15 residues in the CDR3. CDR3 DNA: TGCAGCGTTGAAGGATGGGCAGGGGCTAACTATGGCTACACCTTC. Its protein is CSVEGWAGANYGYTF.

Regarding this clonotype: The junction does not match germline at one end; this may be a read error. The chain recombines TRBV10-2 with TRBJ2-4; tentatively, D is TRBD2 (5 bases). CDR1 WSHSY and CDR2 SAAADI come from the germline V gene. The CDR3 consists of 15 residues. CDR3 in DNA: TGCGCCAGCAGTGACACATCCCTAGCCAAAAACATTAAGTACTTC. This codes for CASSDTSLAKNIKYF.

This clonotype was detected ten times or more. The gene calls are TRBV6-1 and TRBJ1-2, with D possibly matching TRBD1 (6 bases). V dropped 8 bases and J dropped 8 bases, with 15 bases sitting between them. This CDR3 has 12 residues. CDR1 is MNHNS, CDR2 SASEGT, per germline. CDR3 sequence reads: CASQGGAGGYTF. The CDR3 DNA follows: TGTGCCAGCCAAGGGGGGGCCGGGGGCTACACCTTC.

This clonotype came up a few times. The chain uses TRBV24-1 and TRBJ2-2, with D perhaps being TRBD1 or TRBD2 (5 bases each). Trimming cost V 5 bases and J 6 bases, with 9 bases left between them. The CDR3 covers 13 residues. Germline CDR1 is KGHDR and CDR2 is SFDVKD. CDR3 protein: CATSGGNSGELFF. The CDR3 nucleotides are TGTGCCACCAGTGGGGGGAATTCCGGGGAGCTGTTTTTT.

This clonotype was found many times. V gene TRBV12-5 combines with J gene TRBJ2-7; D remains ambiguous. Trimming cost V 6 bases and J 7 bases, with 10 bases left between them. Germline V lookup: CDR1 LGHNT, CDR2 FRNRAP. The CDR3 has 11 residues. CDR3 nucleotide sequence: TGTGCTAGTGGGGAAGGTTGGGAGCAGTACTTC. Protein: CASGEGWEQYF.

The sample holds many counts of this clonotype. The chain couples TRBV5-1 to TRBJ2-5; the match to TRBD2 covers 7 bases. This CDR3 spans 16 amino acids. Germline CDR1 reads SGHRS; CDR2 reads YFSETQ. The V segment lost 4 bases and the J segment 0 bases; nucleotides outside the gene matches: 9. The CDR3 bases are TGCGCCAGCAGCAAGGGACTAAAAGGGTACCAAGAGACCCAGTACTTC. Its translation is CASSKGLKGYQETQYF. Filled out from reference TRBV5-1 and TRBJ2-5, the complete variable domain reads KAGVTQTPRYLIKTRGQQVTLSCSPISGHRSVSWYQQTPGQGLQFLFEYFSETQRNKGNFPGRFSGRQFSNSRSEMNVSTLELGDSALYLCASSKGLKGYQETQYFGPGTRLLVL.

The DNA for the CDR3 is TGTGCCAGCAGCTGGGGGGGGGGACAGGGTGATGGCTACACCTTC. Translation gives CASSWGGGQGDGYTF. The V and J genes are TRBV5-8 and TRBJ1-2; 9 positions match TRBD1. J was trimmed by 6 bases and V by 3 bases; bases with no gene match: 9. This CDR3 is built from 15 residues. Germline loops: CDR1 SGHTS, CDR2 YDEGEE.

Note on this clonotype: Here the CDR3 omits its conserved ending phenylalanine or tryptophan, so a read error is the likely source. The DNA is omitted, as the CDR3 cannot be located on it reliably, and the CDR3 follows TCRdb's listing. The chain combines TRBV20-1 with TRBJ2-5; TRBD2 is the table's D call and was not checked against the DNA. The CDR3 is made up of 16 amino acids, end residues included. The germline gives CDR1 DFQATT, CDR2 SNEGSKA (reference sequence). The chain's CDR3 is CSARAPSGGIVETQNY.